This T cell receptor (beta chain) was captured in a study of T-cell memory formation after mild COVID-19. Findings and limits, study-wide: Cross-reactive memory apparently joined, as some responding clones appeared in pre-infection memory. Day 15 to 85 contracting clones showed balanced CD4/CD8; later expanders leaned CD4+.

The V gene's germline CDR1 is KGHSH and CDR2 LQKENI. This CDR3 has 13 amino acids. The V segment lost 7 bases and the J segment 5 bases; nucleotides outside the gene matches: 5. With regard to this clonotype: Its antigen remains unknown.

5'RACE, which relied on constant-segment primers, yielded TCR alpha and TCR beta cDNA libraries carrying sample barcodes and UMIs. TCRdb re-called the 5' RACE reads through MiXCR, storing one row per CDR3 protein. The sample lists 200,000 to 250,000 distinct CDR3 sequences, over 9% occurring once. This TCR was sampled from a man between 18 and 35 years old who had mild COVID-19 (a few samples of this study predate the infection). Cell type and time point are not known. The V gene is TRBV18, the J gene TRBJ1-2; TRBD1 matches 9 bases. The sequenced material came from PBMCs or a T cell subset sorted from them (not recorded which). The chain's CDR3 is CASWVGTGYGYTF. For the CDR3, the DNA is TGTGCCAGCTGGGTCGGGACAGGGTATGGCTACACCTTC. Looking up the rest from reference TRBV18 and TRBJ1-2 gives the full variable domain: NAGVMQNPRHLVRRRGQEARLRCSPMKGHSHVYWYRQLPEEGLKFMVYLQKENIIDESGMPKERFSAEFPKEGPSILRIQQVVRGDSAAYFCASWVGTGYGYTFGSGTRLTVV.